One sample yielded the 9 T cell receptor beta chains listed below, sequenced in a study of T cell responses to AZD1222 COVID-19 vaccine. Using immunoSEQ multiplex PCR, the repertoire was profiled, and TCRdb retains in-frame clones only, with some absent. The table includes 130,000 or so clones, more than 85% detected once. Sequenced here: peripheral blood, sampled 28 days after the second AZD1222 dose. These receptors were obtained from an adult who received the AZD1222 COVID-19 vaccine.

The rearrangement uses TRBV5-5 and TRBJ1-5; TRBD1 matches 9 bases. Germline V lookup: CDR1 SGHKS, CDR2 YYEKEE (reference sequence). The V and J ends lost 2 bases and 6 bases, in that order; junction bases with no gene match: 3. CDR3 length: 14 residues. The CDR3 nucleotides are TGTGCCAGCAGCTTTACAGGGGGCGGTCAGCCCCAGCATTTT. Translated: CASSFTGGGQPQHF.

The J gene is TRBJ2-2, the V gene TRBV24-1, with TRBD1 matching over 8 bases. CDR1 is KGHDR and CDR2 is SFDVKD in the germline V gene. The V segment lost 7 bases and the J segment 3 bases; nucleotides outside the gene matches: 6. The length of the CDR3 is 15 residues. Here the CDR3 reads CATRAPGQDTGELFF. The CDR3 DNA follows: TGTGCCACCAGGGCTCCGGGACAGGACACCGGGGAGCTGTTTTTT.

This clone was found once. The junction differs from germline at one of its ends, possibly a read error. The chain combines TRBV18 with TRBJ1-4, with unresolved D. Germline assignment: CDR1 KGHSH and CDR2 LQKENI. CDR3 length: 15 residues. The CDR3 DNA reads TGTGCCAGCTCAATAGGCACCTCGACTAGTGAAAAACTGTTTTTT. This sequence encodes CASSIGTSTSEKLFF.

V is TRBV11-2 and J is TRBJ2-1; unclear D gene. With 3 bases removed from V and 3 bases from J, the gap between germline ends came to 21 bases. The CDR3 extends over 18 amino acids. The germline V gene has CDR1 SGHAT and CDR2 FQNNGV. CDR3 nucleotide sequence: TGTGCCAGCAGCTTTGAACCAATCTCCCCGGTTGACTACAATGAGCAGTTCTTC. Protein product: CASSFEPISPVDYNEQFF. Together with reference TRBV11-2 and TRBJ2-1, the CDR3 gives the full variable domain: EAGVAQSPRYKIIEKRQSVAFWCNPISGHATLYWYQQILGQGPKLLIQFQNNGVVDDSQLPKDRFSAERLKGVDSTLKIQPAKLEDSAVYLCASSFEPISPVDYNEQFFGPGTRLTVL.

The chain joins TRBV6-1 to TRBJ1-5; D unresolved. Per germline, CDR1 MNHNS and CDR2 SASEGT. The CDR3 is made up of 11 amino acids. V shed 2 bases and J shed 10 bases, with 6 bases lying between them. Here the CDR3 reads CASSENSPQHF. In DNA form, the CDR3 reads TGTGCCAGCAGTGAAAACTCCCCCCAGCATTTT.

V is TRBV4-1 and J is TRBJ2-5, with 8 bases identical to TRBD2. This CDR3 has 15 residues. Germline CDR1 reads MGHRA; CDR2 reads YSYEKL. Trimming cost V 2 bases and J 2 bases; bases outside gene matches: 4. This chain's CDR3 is CASSQLAGNQETQYF. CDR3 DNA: TGCGCCAGCAGCCAATTAGCGGGGAATCAAGAGACCCAGTACTTC.

The CDR3 region is CASSYGQTPRGEKLFF. CDR3 bases: TGTGCCAGCAGTTACGGGCAGACTCCCCGGGGTGAAAAACTGTTTTTT. This rearrangement joins TRBV6-6 to TRBJ1-4; D ambiguous. V was clipped by 2 bases and J by 7 bases, with 17 bases between them. In germline, CDR1 is MNHNY, CDR2 SVGAGI (reference sequence). The CDR3 is 16 residues long.

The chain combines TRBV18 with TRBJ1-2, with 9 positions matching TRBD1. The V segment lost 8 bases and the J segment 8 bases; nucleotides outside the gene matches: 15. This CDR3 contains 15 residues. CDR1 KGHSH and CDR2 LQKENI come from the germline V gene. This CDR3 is CASTLRRDREMGYTF. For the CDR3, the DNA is TGTGCCAGCACCCTCCGGCGGGACAGGGAAATGGGCTACACCTTC.

This CDR3 is CASSLAGDGYTF. CDR3 sequence (DNA): TGTGCCAGCAGTTTGGCCGGGGATGGCTACACCTTC. The chain links TRBV12-3 or TRBV12-4 to TRBJ1-2; unclear D gene. The CDR3 length is 12 residues. Trimming shortened V by 3 bases and J by 6 bases, and 8 bases separated the two germline ends.